This T cell receptor (beta chain) was recovered during a study of blood T cell repertoires in COVID-19. At the level of the study: The United States, Italy and Spain were the sources of the acute and convalescent COVID-19 samples. PBMCs, B-cell-depleted T cells, or T cells provided the cDNA or gDNA that made up the material.

Trimming removed 8 bases from V and 3 bases from J, with 17 bases in between. The germline V gene encodes CDR1 MDHEN and CDR2 SYDVKM. This CDR3 is 15 amino acids long. Under the authors' procedure: It was from reference gene primer amplification that nucleated cell counts were estimated. Clones were sequenced by immunoSEQ multiplex PCR, and TCRdb holds only the in-frame ones, with some missing. V and J calls and clone size come straight from that table; D and trimming were deduced from the DNA. Of 65,000 to 90,000 clones in the sample, about 82% were seen once. This receptor was identified in a man aged 45-65 years with active COVID-19. The chain recombines TRBV28 with TRBJ1-3, with a tentative D call TRBD1 (5 bases). The material sequenced was peripheral blood. The CDR3: CASGPLPGGGNTIYF. The CDR3 DNA sequence: TGTGCCAGCGGGCCCCTTCCGGGGGGTGGAAACACCATATATTTT.